This TCR beta chain was found in a study of T cells in Graves' hyperthyroidism and ophthalmopathy. Study-level background: The blood sample was taken at first diagnosis, before treatment began. Regarding the study as a whole: The blood repertoire included most of the expanded thyroid clonotypes above 0.001.

Graves' hyperthyroidism was deemed stable given no ophthalmopathy progression within 18 months. This CDR3 is built from 11 residues. V was trimmed by 6 bases and J by 2 bases, leaving 4 bases between them. Germline V lookup: CDR1 MNHEY, CDR2 SVGEGT. RNA transcripts yielded amplified TCR beta CDR3 regions. The HTBI primer set drove a first-round RT-PCR of the TCR CDR3. Using its own MiXCR run on the multiplex PCR reads, TCRdb lists one record per CDR3 protein. The sample contains about 690,000 distinct CDR3 sequences, roughly 17% of which appear only once. Notes on this clonotype: What it binds is unknown. A much larger clonotype is one base distant, so this may be a read error.

The rearrangement uses TRBV6-2 or TRBV6-3 and TRBJ1-2, with D uncertain. This TCR was recovered from a man between 45 and 60 years old with Graves' hyperthyroidism. Sequenced sample: blood. Written as DNA, the CDR3 is TGTGCCAGCAGGGTGAACTATGGCTACACCTTC. Its translation: CASRVNYGYTF.